One and the same sample provided the 14 T cell receptor beta chains below, sequenced in a study of T cell changes during pregnancy in multiple sclerosis. Assay used: immunoSEQ multiplex PCR; TCRdb lists only in-frame clones, some missing. The sample shows tens of thousands of clones, less than 95% of them seen only once. This sample comprised peripheral blood, obtained in the second trimester of pregnancy. The receptors originated from a female donor in good health, enrolled as a control in a pregnancy study.

V is TRBV5-1 and J is TRBJ1-6, with 7 bases fitting TRBD1. The trim removed 7 bases at V and 5 bases at J, leaving 6 bases unmatched. CDR1 and CDR2 from the germline V gene are SGHRS and YFSETQ. This CDR3 is built from 14 residues. CDR3 in DNA: TGCGCCAGCCGCCTGGGACAGAATAATTCACCCCTCCACTTT. Protein sequence: CASRLGQNNSPLHF.

The V gene is TRBV7-6, the J gene TRBJ1-1; 7 bases line up with TRBD1. This CDR3 is 14 amino acids long. Trimming at V came to 5 bases and at J to 6 bases, leaving 9 bases not matched to a gene. Germline CDR1 SGHVS, CDR2 FNYEAQ. The CDR3 bases are TGTGCCAGCAGCCCCGACCGGGACAGTGCTGAAGCTTTCTTT. Protein: CASSPDRDSAEAFF.

CDR3 in amino acids: CASSSGLAGMNEQFF. The CDR3 nucleotides are TGCGCCAGCAGCTCCGGACTAGCGGGTATGAATGAGCAGTTCTTC. The chain uses TRBV5-1 and TRBJ2-1; 11 bases match TRBD2. The CDR3 is 15 residues long. CDR1 and CDR2 from the germline V gene are SGHRS and YFSETQ. V was pared by 3 bases and J by 7 bases, with 6 bases of the junction left unmatched. Filled out from reference TRBV5-1 and TRBJ2-1, the complete variable domain reads KAGVTQTPRYLIKTRGQQVTLSCSPISGHRSVSWYQQTPGQGLQFLFEYFSETQRNKGNFPGRFSGRQFSNSRSEMNVSTLELGDSALYLCASSSGLAGMNEQFFGPGTRLTVL.

The chain combines TRBV7-6 with TRBJ2-3, with 13 bases that match TRBD2. V was clipped by 5 bases and J by 0 bases; unmatched bases: 8. Germline V CDR1 and CDR2: SGHVS, FNYEAQ. The CDR3 is made up of 18 amino acids. The CDR3 loop is CASSKGTSGMSSTDTQYF. As DNA, the CDR3 is TGTGCCAGCAGCAAAGGGACTAGCGGGATGTCTAGCACAGATACGCAGTATTTT.

The J gene is TRBJ1-5, the V gene TRBV5-4; TRBD1 might be the D (5 bases). V lost 4 bases and J lost 3, with 8 bases in between. The CDR3 consists of 13 residues. The V gene's germline CDR1 is SGHNT and CDR2 YYREEE (reference sequence). Here the CDR3 DNA reads TGTGCCAGCAGCCCGGGGGACAATCAGCCCCAGCATTTT. Amino acid sequence: CASSPGDNQPQHF. Full variable domain (missing parts from reference TRBV5-4 and TRBJ1-5): ETGVTQSPTHLIKTRGQQVTLRCSSQSGHNTVSWYQQALGQGPQFIFQYYREEENGRGNFPPRFSGLQFPNYSSELNVNALELDDSALYLCASSPGDNQPQHFGDGTRLSIL.

This chain links TRBV15 with TRBJ2-7, with TRBD1 matching over 10 bases. The CDR3 has 14 residues. Looked up from germline, CDR1 is LNHNV and CDR2 is YYDKDF (reference sequence). V shed 2 bases and J 4 bases; nucleotides not matched to a gene: 2. CDR3 bases: TGTGCCACCAGCAGAACGGACAGGGGGTACGAGCAGTACTTC. It translates to CATSRTDRGYEQYF.

The chain combines TRBV6-1 with TRBJ2-1; the match to TRBD2 covers 8 bases. V lost 3 bases and J lost 2; bases outside the gene matches: 3. This CDR3 contains 15 residues. The germline CDR1 and CDR2 sequences are MNHNS and SASEGT. In DNA, the CDR3 is TGTGCCAGCAGTGAGACTAGCGAACCCTACAATGAGCAGTTCTTC. It specifies CASSETSEPYNEQFF.

The V and J genes are TRBV6-1 and TRBJ2-7; 9 bases are a match to TRBD1. Germline CDR1 and CDR2: MNHNS and SASEGT. The CDR3 loop spans 15 amino acids. V lost 5 bases to trimming and J lost 7 bases; unmatched junction nucleotides: 12. The CDR3 DNA reads as TGTGCCAGCAGTAAAGACCGGGACAGGGTAGGTGAGCAGTACTTC. It is translated as CASSKDRDRVGEQYF.

The chain uses TRBV7-9 and TRBJ1-1, with TRBD1 as a possible D gene (6 bases). Trimming took off 5 bases at V and 7 bases at J, with 14 bases between the two ends. CDR3 size: 13 residues. CDR1 is SEHNR, CDR2 FQNEAQ, per germline (reference sequence). CDR3 in DNA: TGTGCCAGCAGCGAACGGGGGGCGGATGAAGCTTTCTTT. It specifies CASSERGADEAFF.

This clone has more than one count but fewer than ten. The chain carries TRBV18 and TRBJ1-5; a possible D gene is TRBD1 (6 bases). Germline assignment: CDR1 KGHSH and CDR2 LQKENI. The CDR3 is made up of 14 amino acids. V lost 5 bases to trimming and J lost 3 bases, with 11 bases between them. CDR3 region: CASSIDRYNQPQHF. In nucleotides, the CDR3 is TGTGCCAGCTCAATTGACAGGTACAATCAGCCCCAGCATTTT.

This clone has a single count. The rearrangement joins TRBV19 to TRBJ2-7; 7 bases map to TRBD2. The CDR3 consists of 12 residues. Germline lookup yields CDR1 LNHDA and CDR2 SQIVND (reference sequence). The V and J ends lost 10 bases and 2 bases, in that order; junction bases with no gene match: 5. The DNA of the CDR3 is TGTGCCACCGGGACTAACCCCTACGAGCAGTACTTC. Translation gives CATGTNPYEQYF.

This clone was seen just once. The chain links TRBV27 to TRBJ1-1, with 8 bases identical to TRBD1. Germline lookup yields CDR1 MNHEY and CDR2 SMNVEV (reference sequence). This CDR3 is built from 16 residues. J was trimmed by 5 bases and V by 5 bases; bases with no gene match: 13. CDR3 DNA sequence: TGTGCCAGCAGTCCCTCGACAGGGGCCCAAGGGACTGAAGCTTTCTTT. Encoded protein: CASSPSTGAQGTEAFF.

This clone was recorded a few times. J is TRBJ1-1 and V is TRBV25-1; 7 nucleotides agree with TRBD1. Germline V gene sequence: CDR1 MGHDK, CDR2 SYGVNS. With 2 bases clipped from V and 3 bases from J, the junction kept 6 bases outside the gene matches. The CDR3 runs 15 residues. The DNA of the CDR3 is TGTGCCAGCAGTGAAGAAGGGGGCATTGACACTGAAGCTTTCTTT. Translated, it gives CASSEEGGIDTEAFF.

V gene TRBV28 combines with J gene TRBJ2-7; 10 nucleotides line up with TRBD2. This CDR3 has 17 residues. CDR1 MDHEN and CDR2 SYDVKM come from the germline V gene. The junction had 10 bases not matched to a gene; V was cut back by 3 bases and J by 2 bases. The CDR3 sequence: CASSFTGWTSGPYEQYF. The CDR3 DNA follows: TGTGCCAGCAGTTTTACCGGATGGACTAGCGGACCCTACGAGCAGTACTTC. The full variable domain, its missing parts supplied by reference TRBV28 and TRBJ2-7, is DVKVTQSSRYLVKRTGEKVFLECVQDMDHENMFWYRQDPGLGLRLIYFSYDVKMKEKGDIPEGYSVSREKKERFSLILESASTNQTSMYLCASSFTGWTSGPYEQYFGPGTRLTVT.